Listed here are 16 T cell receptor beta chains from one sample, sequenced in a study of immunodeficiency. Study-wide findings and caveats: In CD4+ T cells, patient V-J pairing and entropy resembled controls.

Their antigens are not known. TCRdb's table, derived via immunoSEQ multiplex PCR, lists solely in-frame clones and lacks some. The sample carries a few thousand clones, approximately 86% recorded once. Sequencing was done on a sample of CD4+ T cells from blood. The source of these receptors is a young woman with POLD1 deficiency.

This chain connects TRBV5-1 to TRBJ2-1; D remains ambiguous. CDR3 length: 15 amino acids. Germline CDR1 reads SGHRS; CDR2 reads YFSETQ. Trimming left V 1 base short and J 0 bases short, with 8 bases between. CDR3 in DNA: TGCGCCAGCAGCTTGACGGGCCACTCCTACAATGAGCAGTTCTTC. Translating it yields CASSLTGHSYNEQFF. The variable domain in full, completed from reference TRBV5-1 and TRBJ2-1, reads KAGVTQTPRYLIKTRGQQVTLSCSPISGHRSVSWYQQTPGQGLQFLFEYFSETQRNKGNFPGRFSGRQFSNSRSEMNVSTLELGDSALYLCASSLTGHSYNEQFFGPGTRLTVL.

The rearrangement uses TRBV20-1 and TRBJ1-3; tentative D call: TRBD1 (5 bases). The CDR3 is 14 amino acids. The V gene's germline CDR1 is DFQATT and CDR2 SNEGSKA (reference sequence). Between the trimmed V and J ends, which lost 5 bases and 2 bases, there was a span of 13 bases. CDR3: CSAGDSHTGNTIYF. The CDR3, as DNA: TGCAGTGCTGGTGACAGTCACACTGGAAACACCATATATTTT.

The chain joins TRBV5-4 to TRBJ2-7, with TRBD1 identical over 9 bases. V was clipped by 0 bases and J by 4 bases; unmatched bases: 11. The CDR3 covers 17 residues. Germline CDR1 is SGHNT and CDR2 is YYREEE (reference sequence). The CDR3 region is CASSLGGTGKGLYEQYF. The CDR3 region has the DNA TGTGCCAGCAGCTTGGGAGGGACAGGGAAAGGCCTTTACGAGCAGTACTTC.

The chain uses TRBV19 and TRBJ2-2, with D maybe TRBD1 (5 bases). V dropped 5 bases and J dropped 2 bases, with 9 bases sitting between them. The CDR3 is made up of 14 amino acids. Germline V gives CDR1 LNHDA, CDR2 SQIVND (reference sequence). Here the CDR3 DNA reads TGTGCCAGTAGTTCACAGGCAAACACCGGGGAGCTGTTTTTT. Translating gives CASSSQANTGELFF.

In nucleotides, the CDR3 is TGCGCCAGCAGCTTGACAGGGGGGCCCTACAATGAGCAGTTCTTC. It yields the protein CASSLTGGPYNEQFF. The chain combines TRBV5-1 with TRBJ2-1; TRBD1 matches at 8 bases. V trimming: 1 base; J trimming: 2 bases; junction bases outside the gene matches: 2. Germline loops: CDR1 SGHRS, CDR2 YFSETQ. The CDR3 has 15 amino acids.

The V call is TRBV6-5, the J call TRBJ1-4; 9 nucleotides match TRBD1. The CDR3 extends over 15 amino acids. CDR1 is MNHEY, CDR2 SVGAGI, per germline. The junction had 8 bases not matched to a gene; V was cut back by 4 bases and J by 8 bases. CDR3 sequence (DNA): TGTGCCAGCAGTTCCTCGGGACAGGGAGTGGAAAAACTGTTTTTT. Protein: CASSSSGQGVEKLFF.

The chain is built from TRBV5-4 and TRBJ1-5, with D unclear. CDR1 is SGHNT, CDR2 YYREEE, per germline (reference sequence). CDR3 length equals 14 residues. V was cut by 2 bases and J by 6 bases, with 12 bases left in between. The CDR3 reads CASSLFGGSQPQHF. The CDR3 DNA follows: TGTGCCAGCAGCTTATTTGGAGGGTCTCAGCCCCAGCATTTT.

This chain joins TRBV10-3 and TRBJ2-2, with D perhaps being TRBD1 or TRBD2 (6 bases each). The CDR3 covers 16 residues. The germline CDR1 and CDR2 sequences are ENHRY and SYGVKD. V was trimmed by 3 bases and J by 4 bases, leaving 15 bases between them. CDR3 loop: CAISEARGLTTGELFF. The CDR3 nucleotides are TGTGCCATCAGTGAAGCCAGGGGACTTACCACCGGGGAGCTGTTTTTT.

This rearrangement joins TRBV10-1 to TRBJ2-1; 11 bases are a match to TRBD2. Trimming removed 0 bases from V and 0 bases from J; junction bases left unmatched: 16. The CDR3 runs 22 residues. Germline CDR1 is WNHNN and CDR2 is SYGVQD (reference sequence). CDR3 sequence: CASSESMGVAGGPESSYNEQFF. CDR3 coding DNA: TGCGCCAGCAGTGAGTCGATGGGGGTAGCGGGAGGGCCCGAAAGCTCCTACAATGAGCAGTTCTTC.

The CDR3 coding sequence is TGTGCCAGCAGCTTAGGACAGGCGCTTCGGGAGCAGTACTTC. It translates to CASSLGQALREQYF. The chain links TRBV7-9 to TRBJ2-7; maybe TRBD1 (6 bases). The CDR3 spans 14 residues. Between the trimmed V and J ends, which lost 1 base and 7 bases, there was a span of 14 bases. Germline V gene lookup returns CDR1 SEHNR and CDR2 FQNEAQ (reference sequence).

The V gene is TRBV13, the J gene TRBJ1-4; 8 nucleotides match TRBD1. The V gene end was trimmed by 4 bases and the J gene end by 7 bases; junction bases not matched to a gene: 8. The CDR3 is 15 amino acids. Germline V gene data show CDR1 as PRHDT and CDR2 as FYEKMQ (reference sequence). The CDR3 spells CASSSSGGGGEKLFF. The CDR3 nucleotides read TGTGCCAGCAGCTCTTCAGGGGGCGGGGGTGAAAAACTGTTTTTT.

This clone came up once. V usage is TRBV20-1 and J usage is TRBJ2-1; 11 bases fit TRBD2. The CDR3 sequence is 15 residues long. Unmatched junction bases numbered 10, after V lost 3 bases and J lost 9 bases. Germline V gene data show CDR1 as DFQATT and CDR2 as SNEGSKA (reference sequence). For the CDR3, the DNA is TGCAGTGCTAGTGGACTGTTACTAGCGGGAGTTGAGCAGTTCTTC. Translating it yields CSASGLLLAGVEQFF.

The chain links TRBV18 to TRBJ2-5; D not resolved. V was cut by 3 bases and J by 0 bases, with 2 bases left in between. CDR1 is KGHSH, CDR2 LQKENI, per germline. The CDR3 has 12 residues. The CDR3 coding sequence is TGTGCCAGCTCACCTAACCAAGAGACCCAGTACTTC. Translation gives CASSPNQETQYF.

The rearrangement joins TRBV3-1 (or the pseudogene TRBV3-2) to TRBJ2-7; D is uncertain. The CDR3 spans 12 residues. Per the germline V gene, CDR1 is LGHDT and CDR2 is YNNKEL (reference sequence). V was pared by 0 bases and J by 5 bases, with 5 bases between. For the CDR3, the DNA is TGTGCCAGCAGCCAAGAGTTCCACGAGCAGTACTTC. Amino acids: CASSQEFHEQYF.

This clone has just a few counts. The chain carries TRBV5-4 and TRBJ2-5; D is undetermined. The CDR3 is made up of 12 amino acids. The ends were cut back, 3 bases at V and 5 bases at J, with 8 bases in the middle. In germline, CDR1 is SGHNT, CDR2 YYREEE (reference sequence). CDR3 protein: CASSSRKETQYF. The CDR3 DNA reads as TGTGCCAGCAGCTCCCGTAAGGAGACCCAGTACTTC.

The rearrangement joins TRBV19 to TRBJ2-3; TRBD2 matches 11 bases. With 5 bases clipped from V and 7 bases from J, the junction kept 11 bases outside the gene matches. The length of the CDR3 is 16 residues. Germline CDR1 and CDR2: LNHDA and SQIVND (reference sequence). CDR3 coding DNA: TGTGCCAGTAGTCCAGTCACTAGCGGGAGCAAACATACGCAGTATTTT. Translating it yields CASSPVTSGSKHTQYF.